A selection of T cell receptor beta chains follows, all from one sample in a study of shared clonotypes between healthy human individuals. The assay was immunoSEQ multiplex PCR, and TCRdb's table has in-frame clones only and misses some. The sample carries roughly 2.2 million clones, 85% to 95% recorded once. Sample: naive CD4+ T cells from PBMCs. The receptors come from a man aged 18 to 29 in good health. Some clones in this sample may be carry-over from other donors' samples. CDR3s leave out the opening cysteine and the closing phenylalanine or tryptophan. Clone size is shown for a subset of rows, as once, few, many or a class of expanded clone.

>TRBV6-5|NA
ASSTPGGSDIQY
>TRBV13|NA
ASSLGPTARYNEQF
>TRBV20-1|few
SASGGKEAF
>TRBV19|NA
ASSIWAGVINTGELF
>TRBV5-5|NA
ASSDSGVRTEAF
>TRBV7-2|NA
ASSFTAGGQPQH
>TRBV28|NA
ASRGQGSYNEQF
>TRBV5-1|NA
ASSLSAGAGELF
>TRBV29-1|NA
SMSSISLETQY
>TRBV28|NA
ASSIPGLAGNTGELF
>TRBV14|NA
ASSRGPMGEAF
>TRBV18|NA
ASSPPGTLNEQY
>TRBV19|NA
ASTPIRGTSYGYT
>TRBV5-1|NA
ASSLVSVGTQY
>TRBV30|NA
AWVQYRDLMNTEAF
>TRBV5-1|NA
ASSPGVNSNQPQH
>TRBV5-6|NA
ASSAGTGGNEKLF
>TRBV25-1|NA
ASSEGGGLPLH
>TRBV6-5|NA
ASSTGQAEQF
>TRBV6-5|NA
ASSNGNQPQH
>TRBV6-1|NA
ASSEGFQTLAKNIQY
>TRBV7-3|NA
ASSLVRGDTEAF
>TRBV5-8|NA
ASSHLGNYGYT
>TRBV28|NA
ASSVPGTGTIQTQY
>TRBV11-3|NA
ASSPAFSGNTGELF
>TRBV5-1|once
ASSLVPGTGYNEQF
>TRBV6-4|NA
ASRPLVETGELF
>TRBV28|NA
ASIAGTGYGEQY
>TRBV7-2|NA
ASSFSWDTGELF
>TRBV19|NA
ASSTYQAISGNTIY
>TRBV29-1|NA
SVAPENNYGYT
>TRBV11-2|NA
ASSLDGGYGYT
>TRBV29-1|NA
SVASQLNTEAF
>TRBV18|NA
ASSPGQGGTDTQY
>TRBV7-2|once
ASSFGGLVRADTQY
>TRBV5-8|NA
ASSYPGAGGGEQF
>TRBV18|NA
ASSFLSGTEVYEQY
>TRBV7-2|NA
ASSSQGGRVGTEAF
>TRBV20-1|NA
SGIDNEQY
>TRBV5-3|NA
ARSFLTSGRPRPNEQF
>TRBV27|once
ASRKVGGGSGANVLT
>TRBV5-4|NA
ASSGGGPQETQY
>TRBV7-2|NA
ASSLAARYGSTGELF
>TRBV5-1|NA
ASSVSGSQIRSNEQF